The rows below give T cell receptor beta chains drawn from one sample of a study of response to subunit inactivated influenza vaccine. In TCRdb, the RT-PCR reads were re-called with MiXCR into one record per CDR3 protein. The sample has under 500,000 distinct CDR3 sequences, 10% to 11% seen once; the top ten hold less than 15%. The sequences come from PBMCs from blood, collected about 6 weeks after vaccination. The receptors originated from a man aged 45-65 years who received an inactivated influenza vaccine. The CDR3 runs from the conserved cysteine through the conserved F or W. The D gene is left open where the match is weak. Clone size is not always given. Where it is, it says once, few, many or a class for expanded clones.

v_gene: TRBV5-1; j_gene: TRBJ2-3; abundance: few; d_gene: TRBD2; CDR3aa: CASSERERLSTDTQYF; CDR3nt: TGCGCCAGCAGCGAGCGGGAGCGGCTTAGCACAGATACGCAGTATTTT
v_gene: TRBV11-2; j_gene: TRBJ1-4; abundance: few; d_gene: NA; CDR3aa: CASSSSPGEKLFF; CDR3nt: TGTGCCAGCAGCTCCAGTCCAGGGGAAAAACTGTTTTTT
v_gene: TRBV7-9; j_gene: TRBJ2-5; abundance: NA; d_gene: TRBD1; CDR3aa: CASSHLDRGQETQYF; CDR3nt: TGTGCCAGCAGCCATTTGGACAGGGGCCAAGAGACCCAGTACTTC
v_gene: TRBV4-2; j_gene: TRBJ1-1; abundance: many; d_gene: TRBD1; CDR3aa: CASSQGPGQGIQNTEAFF; CDR3nt: TGTGCCAGCAGCCAAGGCCCGGGACAGGGGATCCAGAACACTGAAGCTTTCTTT
v_gene: TRBV6-2/TRBV6-3; j_gene: TRBJ2-1; abundance: few; d_gene: NA; CDR3aa: CASSNYRAHNEQFF; CDR3nt: TGTGCCAGCAGTAACTACCGGGCCCACAATGAGCAGTTCTTC
v_gene: TRBV28; j_gene: TRBJ1-5; abundance: NA; d_gene: NA; CDR3aa: CASSLGGRSNQPQHF; CDR3nt: TGTGCCAGCAGTTTGGGGGGGAGAAGCAATCAGCCCCAGCATTTT
v_gene: TRBV20-1; j_gene: TRBJ2-1; abundance: few; d_gene: TRBD2; CDR3aa: CSAGQGAGVVEQFF; CDR3nt: TGCAGTGCTGGGCAAGGTGCGGGAGTTGTTGAGCAGTTCTTC
v_gene: TRBV7-2; j_gene: TRBJ2-3; abundance: many; d_gene: NA; CDR3aa: CASSLAGISTDTQYF; CDR3nt: TGTGCCAGCAGCTTAGCCGGTATTAGCACAGATACGCAGTATTTT
v_gene: TRBV7-2; j_gene: TRBJ1-4; abundance: NA; d_gene: NA; CDR3aa: CASSLDGATNEKLFF; CDR3nt: TGTGCCAGCAGCTTGGACGGTGCAACTAATGAAAAACTGTTTTTT
v_gene: TRBV29-1; j_gene: TRBJ2-7; abundance: NA; d_gene: NA; CDR3aa: CSVEMTGYEQYF; CDR3nt: TGCAGCGTTGAAATGACAGGCTACGAGCAGTACTTC
v_gene: TRBV7-8; j_gene: TRBJ2-7; abundance: few; d_gene: NA; CDR3aa: CASSPSNRDNEQYF; CDR3nt: TGTGCCAGCAGTCCAAGTAACCGGGACAACGAGCAGTACTTC
v_gene: TRBV20-1; j_gene: TRBJ1-1; abundance: few; d_gene: TRBD1; CDR3aa: CSARGTGEAFF; CDR3nt: TGCAGTGCTAGAGGGACAGGCGAAGCTTTCTTT
v_gene: TRBV7-9; j_gene: TRBJ2-6; abundance: NA; d_gene: NA; CDR3aa: CASITSGANVLTF; CDR3nt: TGTGCCAGCATTACATCTGGGGCCAACGTCCTGACTTTC
v_gene: TRBV7-9; j_gene: TRBJ2-3; abundance: many; d_gene: NA; CDR3aa: CASSLGGLDTQYF; CDR3nt: TGTGCCAGCAGCTTAGGGGGATTAGATACGCAGTATTTT
v_gene: TRBV18; j_gene: TRBJ2-5; abundance: few; d_gene: TRBD1; CDR3aa: CASSRTGSGFEETQYF; CDR3nt: TGTGCCAGCTCCAGGACAGGGAGCGGATTTGAAGAGACCCAGTACTTC
v_gene: TRBV5-5; j_gene: TRBJ2-7; abundance: few; d_gene: NA; CDR3aa: CASSPDSQGEQYF; CDR3nt: TGTGCCAGCAGCCCGGACAGCCAAGGCGAGCAGTACTTC
v_gene: TRBV10-2; j_gene: TRBJ2-7; abundance: NA; d_gene: NA; CDR3aa: CASSASPSYEQYF; CDR3nt: TGCGCCAGCAGTGCCAGTCCTTCCTACGAGCAGTACTTC
v_gene: TRBV5-1; j_gene: TRBJ2-5; abundance: few; d_gene: NA; CDR3aa: CASQKTANQETQYF; CDR3nt: TGCGCCAGCCAAAAAACAGCCAACCAAGAGACCCAGTACTTC
v_gene: TRBV11-2; j_gene: TRBJ2-7; abundance: NA; d_gene: TRBD2; CDR3aa: CASSLEAGGGGEQYF; CDR3nt: TGTGCCAGCAGCTTAGAAGCGGGAGGAGGAGGGGAGCAGTACTTC
v_gene: TRBV3-1; j_gene: TRBJ2-3; abundance: NA; d_gene: NA; CDR3aa: CASSPPLSSTDTQYF; CDR3nt: TGTGCCAGCAGCCCGCCCCTATCTAGCACAGATACGCAGTATTTT
v_gene: TRBV5-1; j_gene: TRBJ2-1; abundance: few; d_gene: NA; CDR3aa: CASSLVWAGIPSNEQFF; CDR3nt: TGCGCCAGCAGCTTGGTGTGGGCGGGAATCCCTTCGAATGAGCAGTTCTTC
v_gene: TRBV10-3; j_gene: TRBJ2-7; abundance: NA; d_gene: NA; CDR3aa: CAISDSTYEQYF; CDR3nt: TGTGCCATCAGTGATTCTACCTACGAGCAGTACTTC
v_gene: TRBV20-1; j_gene: TRBJ1-2; abundance: NA; d_gene: NA; CDR3aa: CSAFRNANGYTF; CDR3nt: TGCAGTGCCTTTCGGAACGCGAATGGCTACACCTTC
v_gene: TRBV12-3/TRBV12-4; j_gene: TRBJ2-1; abundance: NA; d_gene: TRBD2; CDR3aa: CASSPSGTSGDEQFF; CDR3nt: TGTGCCAGCAGTCCCTCCGGGACTAGCGGGGATGAGCAGTTCTTC
v_gene: TRBV20-1; j_gene: TRBJ2-7; abundance: NA; d_gene: TRBD2; CDR3aa: CSARLTSGSPYEQYF; CDR3nt: TGCAGTGCTAGACTGACTAGCGGGAGTCCCTACGAGCAGTACTTC
v_gene: TRBV7-6; j_gene: TRBJ2-2; abundance: few; d_gene: NA; CDR3aa: CASSFIGGDTGELFF; CDR3nt: TGTGCCAGCAGCTTCATAGGTGGGGACACCGGGGAGCTGTTTTTT
v_gene: TRBV12-3/TRBV12-4; j_gene: TRBJ2-7; abundance: few; d_gene: TRBD2; CDR3aa: CASSSTSGGAHEQYF; CDR3nt: TGTGCCAGCAGTTCTACTAGCGGGGGGGCCCACGAGCAGTACTTC
v_gene: TRBV7-6; j_gene: TRBJ2-1; abundance: NA; d_gene: NA; CDR3aa: CASSPYRVGEQFF; CDR3nt: TGTGCCAGCAGCCCATACAGGGTTGGTGAGCAGTTCTTC
v_gene: TRBV11-2; j_gene: TRBJ2-5; abundance: NA; d_gene: NA; CDR3aa: CASSFFRILPKKQETQYF; CDR3nt: TGTGCCAGCAGCTTTTTTCGTATCTTACCGAAGAAGCAAGAGACCCAGTACTTC
v_gene: TRBV6-5; j_gene: TRBJ2-7; abundance: many; d_gene: TRBD1; CDR3aa: CASSYSTLRGRGSYEQYF; CDR3nt: TGTGCCAGCAGTTACTCGACATTAAGGGGGCGTGGGAGTTACGAGCAGTACTTC